This passage covers 15 T cell receptor beta chains from one sample sequenced in a study of shared clonotypes between healthy human individuals. Only in-frame clones appear in the TCRdb table, and some are missing; sequencing was by immunoSEQ multiplex PCR. This table holds about 1.5 million clones, 95% to 99% found once. Input material: naive CD4+ T cells sorted from blood. Specified subset: CD45RA+ positively selected. Receptor source: a man aged 30-40 years in good health.

The CDR3 reads CASSGAGTNTGELFF. The CDR3 DNA is TGTGCCAGCAGCGGAGCGGGAACTAACACCGGGGAGCTGTTTTTT. The J gene is TRBJ2-2, the V gene TRBV9; 7 nucleotides align to TRBD2. Germline CDR1 and CDR2: SGDLS and YYNGEE. With 3 bases clipped from V and 2 bases from J, the junction kept 4 bases outside the gene matches. The CDR3 runs to 15 residues.

J is TRBJ2-7 and V is TRBV11-2, with 10 bases that match TRBD2. V lost 5 bases, J lost 0 bases, and 7 bases stayed unmatched. CDR1 SGHAT and CDR2 FQNNGV come from the germline V gene. There are 16 residues in the CDR3. The CDR3 DNA follows: TGTGCCAGCAGCCCCTGGACTAGCGGAGGCTCCTACGAGCAGTACTTC. Translating gives CASSPWTSGGSYEQYF.

Concerning this clone: This specimen includes other DNA sequences encoding the same CDR3. V gene TRBV9 combines with J gene TRBJ1-2; D call uncertain. The V gene's germline CDR1 is SGDLS and CDR2 YYNGEE. CDR3 size: 14 residues. V was clipped by 0 bases and J by 3 bases, with 9 bases between them. CDR3 sequence: CASSVEGRDYGYTF. For the CDR3, the DNA is TGTGCCAGCAGCGTAGAGGGAAGAGACTATGGCTACACCTTC.

The chain uses TRBV18 and TRBJ1-3, with D uncertain. This CDR3 is built from 12 residues. Per germline, CDR1 KGHSH and CDR2 LQKENI. V lost 8 bases to trimming and J lost 4 bases, with 9 bases between them. This chain's CDR3 is CASTAPGNTIYF. CDR3 coding DNA: TGTGCCAGCACAGCACCCGGAAACACCATATATTTT.

The chain couples TRBV5-4 to TRBJ2-1, with 13 positions matching TRBD2. Germline V CDR1 and CDR2: SGHNT, YYREEE (reference sequence). Unmatched junction bases numbered 3, after V lost 4 bases and J lost 2 bases. The CDR3 covers 16 residues. The CDR3 loop reads CASSAGLAGAYNEQFF. The CDR3 DNA reads TGTGCCAGCAGCGCTGGACTAGCGGGAGCCTACAATGAGCAGTTCTTC.

The genes are TRBV5-4 and TRBJ2-5; possibly TRBD1 for D (7 bases). This CDR3 is 15 amino acids long. From germline, CDR1 is SGHNT and CDR2 YYREEE (reference sequence). Trimming pared 1 base from V and 5 bases from J, leaving 15 bases between. CDR3 sequence reads: CASSLSGGSRETQYF. CDR3 coding DNA: TGTGCCAGCAGCTTGTCAGGGGGGTCTCGGGAGACCCAGTACTTC.

The chain uses TRBV11-2 and TRBJ1-1; D is ambiguous. This CDR3 is built from 17 residues. Germline V lookup: CDR1 SGHAT, CDR2 FQNNGV. Trimming removed 0 bases from V and 3 bases from J, with 17 bases in between. The CDR3 DNA is TGTGCCAGCAGCTTAGATAAAGTCGGTGTTGGGGACACTGAAGCTTTCTTT. Translation gives CASSLDKVGVGDTEAFF.

V and J are TRBV7-8 and TRBJ2-2; 7 bases map to TRBD1. The CDR3 is 16 residues long. J lost 4 bases, V lost 4 bases, and 9 bases had no gene match. Germline lookup yields CDR1 SGHVS and CDR2 FQNEAQ. This CDR3 reads CASSSRHRGSTGELFF. The CDR3 DNA is TGTGCCAGCAGCTCTCGCCACAGGGGTAGCACCGGGGAGCTGTTTTTT.

This clone was observed once. The V gene is TRBV28, the J gene TRBJ2-3; 8 bases align to TRBD2. With V trimmed by 2 bases and J by 4 bases, 14 bases remained unmatched. Germline CDR1 is MDHEN and CDR2 is SYDVKM. The CDR3 is 18 residues long. The CDR3 DNA sequence: TGTGCCAGCAGTTTAGTTGCGGGAGGCCGACCCCAGGCAGATACGCAGTATTTT. It translates to CASSLVAGGRPQADTQYF.

The chain links TRBV5-1 to TRBJ2-2; 10 nucleotides line up with TRBD2. The V gene's germline CDR1 is SGHRS and CDR2 YFSETQ. The CDR3 length is 18 residues. J was trimmed by 5 bases and V by 0 bases; bases with no gene match: 10. Here the CDR3 reads CASSLVHLAGAPTGELFF. The CDR3 nucleotides are TGCGCCAGCAGCTTGGTTCATCTAGCGGGAGCGCCGACCGGGGAGCTGTTTTTT.

The rearrangement joins TRBV18 to TRBJ2-3; the D gene is possibly TRBD2 (6 bases). Germline lookup yields CDR1 KGHSH and CDR2 LQKENI. The CDR3 length is 17 residues. V was pared by 1 base and J by 8 bases, with 22 bases between. The CDR3 loop reads CASSPRGTGVIGVTQYF. The DNA of the CDR3 is TGTGCCAGCTCACCACGTGGAACGGGGGTGATTGGAGTTACGCAGTATTTT.

This chain joins TRBV19 and TRBJ1-2; possibly TRBD1 for D (5 bases). The CDR3 loop spans 17 amino acids. Trimming took off 3 bases at V and 5 bases at J, with 22 bases between the two ends. Germline V gives CDR1 LNHDA, CDR2 SQIVND (reference sequence). The CDR3 protein is CASSMRDRPKRRYGYTF. CDR3 DNA sequence: TGTGCCAGTAGTATGAGGGACCGTCCGAAGCGGCGGTATGGCTACACCTTC.

The chain employs TRBV27 and TRBJ1-5; 8 bases match TRBD1. CDR1 and CDR2 from the germline V gene are MNHEY and SMNVEV (reference sequence). This CDR3 spans 17 amino acids. J was trimmed by 3 bases and V by 0 bases; bases with no gene match: 7. CDR3 sequence: CASSLSVWDRLNQPQHF. CDR3 in DNA: TGTGCCAGCAGTTTATCTGTTTGGGACAGGCTCAATCAGCCCCAGCATTTT.

The genes are TRBV13 and TRBJ1-1; D is uncertain. There are 13 residues in the CDR3. Deletions cut 4 bases from V and 1 base from J, with 7 bases between. Per the germline V gene, CDR1 is PRHDT and CDR2 is FYEKMQ (reference sequence). The CDR3 sequence: CASSSAPNTEAFF. The CDR3 region has the DNA TGTGCCAGCAGCTCTGCCCCGAACACTGAAGCTTTCTTT.

This sequence joins TRBV30 and TRBJ2-2; D is possibly TRBD1 (6 bases). Trimming shortened V by 0 bases and J by 5 bases, and 13 bases separated the two germline ends. This CDR3 has 15 residues. Per the germline V gene, CDR1 is GTSNPN and CDR2 is SVGIG (reference sequence). The CDR3 sequence: CAWSVGTRGTGELFF. Here the CDR3 DNA reads TGTGCCTGGAGTGTAGGGACACGAGGTACCGGGGAGCTGTTTTTT.